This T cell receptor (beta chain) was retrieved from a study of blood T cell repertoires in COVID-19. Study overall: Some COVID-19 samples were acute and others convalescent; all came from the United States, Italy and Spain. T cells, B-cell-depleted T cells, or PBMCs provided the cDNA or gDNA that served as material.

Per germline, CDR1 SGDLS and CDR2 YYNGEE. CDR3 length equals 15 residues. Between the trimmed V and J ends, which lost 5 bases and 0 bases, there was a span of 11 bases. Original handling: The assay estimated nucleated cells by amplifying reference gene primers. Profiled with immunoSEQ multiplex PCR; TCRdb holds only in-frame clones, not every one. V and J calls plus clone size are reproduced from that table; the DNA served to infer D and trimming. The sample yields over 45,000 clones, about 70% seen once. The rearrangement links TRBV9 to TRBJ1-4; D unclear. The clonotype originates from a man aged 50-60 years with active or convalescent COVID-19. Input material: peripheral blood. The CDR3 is CASSREIATNEKLFF. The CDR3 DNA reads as TGTGCCAGCAGTAGGGAGATAGCAACTAATGAAAAACTGTTTTTT.